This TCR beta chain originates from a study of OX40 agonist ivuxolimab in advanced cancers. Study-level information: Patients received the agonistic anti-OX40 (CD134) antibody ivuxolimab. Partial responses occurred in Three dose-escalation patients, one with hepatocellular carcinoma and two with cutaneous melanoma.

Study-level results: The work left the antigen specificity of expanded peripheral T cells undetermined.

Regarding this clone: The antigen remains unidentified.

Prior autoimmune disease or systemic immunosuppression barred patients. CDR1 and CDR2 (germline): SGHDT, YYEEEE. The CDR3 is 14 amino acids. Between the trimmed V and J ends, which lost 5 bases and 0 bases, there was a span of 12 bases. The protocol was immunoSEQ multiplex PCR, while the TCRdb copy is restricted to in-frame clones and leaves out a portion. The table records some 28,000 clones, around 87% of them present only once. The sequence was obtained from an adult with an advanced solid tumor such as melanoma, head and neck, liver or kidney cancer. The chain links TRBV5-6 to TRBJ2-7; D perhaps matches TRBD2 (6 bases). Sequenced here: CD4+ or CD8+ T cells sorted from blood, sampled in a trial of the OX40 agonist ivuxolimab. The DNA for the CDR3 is TGTGCCAGCAGTGCCGGGAGCAGCTCCTACGAGCAGTACTTC. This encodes CASSAGSSSYEQYF. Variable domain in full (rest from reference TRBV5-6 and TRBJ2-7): DAGVTQSPTHLIKTRGQQVTLRCSPKSGHDTVSWYQQALGQGPQFIFQYYEEEERQRGNFPDRFSGHQFPNYSSELNVNALLLGDSALYLCASSAGSSSYEQYFGPGTRLTVT.